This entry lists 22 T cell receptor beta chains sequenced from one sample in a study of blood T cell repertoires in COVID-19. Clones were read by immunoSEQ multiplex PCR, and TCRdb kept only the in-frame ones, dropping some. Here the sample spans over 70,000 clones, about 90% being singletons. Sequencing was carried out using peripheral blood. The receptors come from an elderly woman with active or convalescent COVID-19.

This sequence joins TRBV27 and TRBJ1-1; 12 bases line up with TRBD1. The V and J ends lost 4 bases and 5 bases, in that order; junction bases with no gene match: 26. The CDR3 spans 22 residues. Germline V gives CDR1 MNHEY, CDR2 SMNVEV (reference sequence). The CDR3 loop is CASSSGQGAWVRSFKVGTEAFF. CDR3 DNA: TGTGCCAGCAGTTCGGGACAGGGGGCATGGGTTAGGTCCTTCAAAGTAGGGACTGAAGCTTTCTTT.

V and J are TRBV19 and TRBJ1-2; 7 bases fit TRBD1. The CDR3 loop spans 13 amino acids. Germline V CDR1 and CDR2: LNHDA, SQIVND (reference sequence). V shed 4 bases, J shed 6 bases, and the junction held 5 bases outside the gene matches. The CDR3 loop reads CASSRGQRDGYTF. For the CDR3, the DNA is TGTGCCAGTAGTAGGGGACAGAGGGATGGCTACACCTTC.

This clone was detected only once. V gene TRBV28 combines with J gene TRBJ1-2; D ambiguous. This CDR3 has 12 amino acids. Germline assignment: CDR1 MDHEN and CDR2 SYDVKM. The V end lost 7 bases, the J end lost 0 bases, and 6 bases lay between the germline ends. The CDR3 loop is CASKQSNYGYTF. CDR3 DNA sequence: TGTGCCAGCAAACAATCTAACTATGGCTACACCTTC.

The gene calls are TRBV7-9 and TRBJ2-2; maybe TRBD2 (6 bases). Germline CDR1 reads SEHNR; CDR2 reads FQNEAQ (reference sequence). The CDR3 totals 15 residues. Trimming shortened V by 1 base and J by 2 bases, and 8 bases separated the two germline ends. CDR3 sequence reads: CASSLGEVNTGELFF. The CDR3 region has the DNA TGTGCCAGCAGCTTAGGGGAGGTAAACACCGGGGAGCTGTTTTTT.

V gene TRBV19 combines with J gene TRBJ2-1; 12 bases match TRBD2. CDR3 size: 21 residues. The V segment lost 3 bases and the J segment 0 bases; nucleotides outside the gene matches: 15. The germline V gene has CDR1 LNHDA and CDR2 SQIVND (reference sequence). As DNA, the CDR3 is TGTGCCAGTAGTATGGCCCCCTGGACTAGCGGGATGCCCCTCTCCTACAATGAGCAGTTCTTC. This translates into CASSMAPWTSGMPLSYNEQFF.

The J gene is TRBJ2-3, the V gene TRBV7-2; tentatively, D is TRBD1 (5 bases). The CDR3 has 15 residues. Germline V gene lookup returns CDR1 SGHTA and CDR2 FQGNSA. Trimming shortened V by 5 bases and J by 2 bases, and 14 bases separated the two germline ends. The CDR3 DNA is TGTGCCAGCAGCCCCTGGAGCAGGGACACAGATACGCAGTATTTT. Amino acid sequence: CASSPWSRDTDTQYF.

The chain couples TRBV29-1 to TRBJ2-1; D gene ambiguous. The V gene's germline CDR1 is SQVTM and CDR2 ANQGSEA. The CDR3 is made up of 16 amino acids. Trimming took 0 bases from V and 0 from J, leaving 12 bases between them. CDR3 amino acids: CSVEDFAASSYNEQFF. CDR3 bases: TGCAGCGTTGAAGACTTTGCGGCTAGCTCCTACAATGAGCAGTTCTTC.

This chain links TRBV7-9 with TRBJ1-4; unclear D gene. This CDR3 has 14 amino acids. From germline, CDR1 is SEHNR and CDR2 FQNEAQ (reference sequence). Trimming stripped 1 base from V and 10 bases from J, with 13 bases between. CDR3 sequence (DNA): TGTGCCAGCAGCTTAGTGGGAGTGCGTGTAAAACTGTTTTTT. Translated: CASSLVGVRVKLFF.

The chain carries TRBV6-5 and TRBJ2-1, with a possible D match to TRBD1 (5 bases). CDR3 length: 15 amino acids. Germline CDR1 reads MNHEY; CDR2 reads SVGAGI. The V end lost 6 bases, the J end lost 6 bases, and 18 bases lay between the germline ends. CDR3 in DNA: TGTGCCAGCAGAGGTAGGCAGGGATTGAGCAATGAGCAGTTCTTC. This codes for CASRGRQGLSNEQFF.

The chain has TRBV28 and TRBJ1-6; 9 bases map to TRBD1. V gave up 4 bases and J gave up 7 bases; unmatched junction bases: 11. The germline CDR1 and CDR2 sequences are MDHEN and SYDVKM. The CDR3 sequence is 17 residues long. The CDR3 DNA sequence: TGTGCCAGCAGTTCTCCGGGACAGGGCGCAACAAATTCACCCCTCCACTTT. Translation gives CASSSPGQGATNSPLHF.

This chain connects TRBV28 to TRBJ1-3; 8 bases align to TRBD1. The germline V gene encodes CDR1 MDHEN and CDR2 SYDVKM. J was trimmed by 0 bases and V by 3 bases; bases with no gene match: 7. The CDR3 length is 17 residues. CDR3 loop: CASSFSGQGFSGNTIYF. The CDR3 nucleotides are TGTGCCAGCAGTTTCTCAGGACAGGGATTCTCTGGAAACACCATATATTTT.

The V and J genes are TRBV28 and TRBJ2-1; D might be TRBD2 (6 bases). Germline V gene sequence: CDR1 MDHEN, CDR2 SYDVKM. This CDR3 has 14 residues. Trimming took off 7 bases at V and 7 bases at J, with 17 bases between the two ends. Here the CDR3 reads CASMGGGTSNEQFF. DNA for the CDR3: TGTGCCAGCATGGGGGGAGGTACCTCTAATGAGCAGTTCTTC.

The CDR3 DNA follows: TGTGCCAGCACTCCTAGCGGGATATTCAATGAGCAGTTCTTC. Its protein product is CASTPSGIFNEQFF. This chain uses TRBV3-1 (or the pseudogene TRBV3-2) with TRBJ2-1; 9 positions match TRBD2. Germline CDR1 is LGHDT and CDR2 is YNNKEL (reference sequence). CDR3 length equals 14 residues. V lost 7 bases, J lost 6 bases, and 7 bases stayed unmatched.

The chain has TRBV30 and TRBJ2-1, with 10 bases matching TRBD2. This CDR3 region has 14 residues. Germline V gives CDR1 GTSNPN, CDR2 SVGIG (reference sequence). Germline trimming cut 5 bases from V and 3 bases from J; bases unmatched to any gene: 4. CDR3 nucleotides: TGTGCCTGGGACGAGCGGGGGGGCTACAATGAGCAGTTCTTC. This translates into CAWDERGGYNEQFF.

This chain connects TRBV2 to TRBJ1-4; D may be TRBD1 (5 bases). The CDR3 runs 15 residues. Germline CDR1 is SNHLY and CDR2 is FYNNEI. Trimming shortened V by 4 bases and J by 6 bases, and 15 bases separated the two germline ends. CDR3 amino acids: CASSGPRAFDEKLFF. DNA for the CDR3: TGTGCCAGCAGTGGCCCCAGGGCCTTTGATGAAAAACTGTTTTTT.

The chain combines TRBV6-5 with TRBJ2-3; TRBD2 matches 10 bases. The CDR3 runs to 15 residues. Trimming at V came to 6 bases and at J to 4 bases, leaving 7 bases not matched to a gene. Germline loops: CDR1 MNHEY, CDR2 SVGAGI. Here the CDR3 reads CASSAPSGRADTQYF. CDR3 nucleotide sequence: TGTGCCAGCAGCGCCCCAAGCGGGAGGGCAGATACGCAGTATTTT.

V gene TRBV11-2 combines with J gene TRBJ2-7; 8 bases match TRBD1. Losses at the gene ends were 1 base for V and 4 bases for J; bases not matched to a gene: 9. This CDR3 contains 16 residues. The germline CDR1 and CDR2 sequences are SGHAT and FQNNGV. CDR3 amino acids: CASSLGVVQGAYEQYF. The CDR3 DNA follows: TGTGCCAGCAGCTTAGGGGTGGTCCAGGGGGCGTACGAGCAGTACTTC. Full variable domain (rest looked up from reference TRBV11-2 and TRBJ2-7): EAGVAQSPRYKIIEKRQSVAFWCNPISGHATLYWYQQILGQGPKLLIQFQNNGVVDDSQLPKDRFSAERLKGVDSTLKIQPAKLEDSAVYLCASSLGVVQGAYEQYFGPGTRLTVT.

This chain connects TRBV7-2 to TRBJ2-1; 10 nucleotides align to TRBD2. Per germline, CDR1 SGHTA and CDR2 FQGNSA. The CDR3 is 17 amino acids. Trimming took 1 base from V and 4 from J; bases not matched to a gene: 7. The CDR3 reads CASSLGGLAAGYNEQFF. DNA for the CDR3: TGTGCCAGCAGCTTAGGCGGACTAGCGGCGGGGTACAATGAGCAGTTCTTC.

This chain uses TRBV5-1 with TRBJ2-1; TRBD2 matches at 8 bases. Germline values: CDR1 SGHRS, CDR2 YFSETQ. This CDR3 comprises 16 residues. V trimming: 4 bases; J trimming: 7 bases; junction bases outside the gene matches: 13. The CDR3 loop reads CASSTRRAGAENEQFF. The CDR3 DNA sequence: TGCGCCAGCAGCACCCGGCGAGCGGGAGCTGAAAATGAGCAGTTCTTC. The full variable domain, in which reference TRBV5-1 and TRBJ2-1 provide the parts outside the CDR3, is KAGVTQTPRYLIKTRGQQVTLSCSPISGHRSVSWYQQTPGQGLQFLFEYFSETQRNKGNFPGRFSGRQFSNSRSEMNVSTLELGDSALYLCASSTRRAGAENEQFFGPGTRLTVL.

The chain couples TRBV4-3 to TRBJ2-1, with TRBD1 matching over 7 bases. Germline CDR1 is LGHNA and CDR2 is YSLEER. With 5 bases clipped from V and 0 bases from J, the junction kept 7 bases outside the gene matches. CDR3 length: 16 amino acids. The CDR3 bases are TGCGCCAGCAGCAAAAAGGGACAGAGCTCCTACAATGAGCAGTTCTTC. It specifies CASSKKGQSSYNEQFF.

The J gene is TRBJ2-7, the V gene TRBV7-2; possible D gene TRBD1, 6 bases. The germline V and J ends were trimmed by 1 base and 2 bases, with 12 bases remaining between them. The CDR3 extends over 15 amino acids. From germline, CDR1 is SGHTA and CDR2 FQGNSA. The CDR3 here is CASSLGGLYPYEQYF. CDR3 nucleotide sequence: TGTGCCAGCAGCTTAGGGGGGCTATACCCCTACGAGCAGTACTTC.

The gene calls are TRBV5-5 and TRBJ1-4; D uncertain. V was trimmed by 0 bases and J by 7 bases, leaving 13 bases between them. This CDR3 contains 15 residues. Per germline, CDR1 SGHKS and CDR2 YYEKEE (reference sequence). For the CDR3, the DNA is TGTGCCAGCAGCTTGGCGACTACGGAAGGTGAAAAACTGTTTTTT. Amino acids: CASSLATTEGEKLFF.